The 26 T cell receptor beta chains reported below all come from one sample, sequenced in a study of T cells in Graves' hyperthyroidism and ophthalmopathy. Amplified TCR beta CDR3 regions came from RNA transcripts. The HTBI set primed first-round TCR CDR3 RT-PCR. TCRdb re-derived calls from the multiplex PCR reads in MiXCR, one entry per CDR3 protein. The sample contains 650,000 to 750,000 distinct CDR3 sequences, 14% of which appear only once. The sequencing input was blood. These TCRs come from a woman between 18 and 29 years old with Graves' hyperthyroidism.

This clonotype has ten or more counts. This chain links TRBV27 with TRBJ2-7; maybe TRBD2 (7 bases). Looked up from germline, CDR1 is MNHEY and CDR2 is SMNVEV (reference sequence). The CDR3 has 14 residues. V was pared by 4 bases and J by 5 bases, with 15 bases between. The CDR3 spells CASSSPGGLHEQYF. CDR3 sequence (DNA): TGTGCCAGCAGTTCCCCCGGGGGGCTACACGAGCAGTACTTC.

Many counts were recorded for this clonotype. The chain employs TRBV28 and TRBJ2-3; D is perhaps TRBD1 (6 bases). This CDR3 is built from 16 residues. CDR1 and CDR2 from the germline V gene are MDHEN and SYDVKM. V lost 4 bases, J lost 2 bases, and 16 bases lay in between. The CDR3 here is CASSSPVTGPTDTQYF. Here the CDR3 DNA reads TGTGCCAGCAGTTCGCCCGTGACAGGTCCCACAGATACGCAGTATTTT.

This clonotype was seen many times. The rearrangement links TRBV12-3 or TRBV12-4 to TRBJ2-1; no firm D call. This CDR3 is built from 11 residues. Trimming stripped 2 bases from V and 8 bases from J, with 4 bases between. The CDR3 bases are TGTGCCAGCAGTTTAATCTATGAGCAGTTCTTC. This translates into CASSLIYEQFF.

J is TRBJ2-1 and V is TRBV14, with 9 bases fitting TRBD2. CDR3 size: 16 residues. Trimming at V came to 2 bases and at J to 4 bases, leaving 6 bases not matched to a gene. Per the germline V gene, CDR1 is SGHDN and CDR2 is FVKESK. The CDR3 nucleotides read TGTGCCAGCAGCCAATTCTTAGCGGGGGCTTACAATGAGCAGTTCTTC. It is translated as CASSQFLAGAYNEQFF.

This clonotype has a count of ten or more. V is TRBV30 and J is TRBJ1-5; D not certain. Germline lookup yields CDR1 GTSNPN and CDR2 SVGIG (reference sequence). Trimming shortened V by 0 bases and J by 7 bases, and 7 bases separated the two germline ends. CDR3 length: 12 amino acids. CDR3 bases: TGTGCCTGGAGTGTCGACCCGCAGCCCCAGCATTTT. This translates into CAWSVDPQPQHF.

The sample holds a few counts of this clonotype. The junction departs from the called germline gene at one end, perhaps through a read error. The chain uses TRBV6-1 and TRBJ1-5, with TRBD1 as a possible D gene (5 bases). CDR1 is MNHNS, CDR2 SASEGT, per germline. The CDR3 loop spans 21 amino acids. DNA for the CDR3: TGTGCCAGCAGTCCAAGATCTAAACTAACAGGAAGGTTCGTAGGCAATCAGCCCCCGCATTTT. Amino acid sequence: CASSPRSKLTGRFVGNQPPHF.

With regard to this clonotype: This sequence may be a read error, since a much larger clone differs from it by one base. The V and J genes are TRBV3-1 and TRBJ1-1; D remains unclear. V lost 4 bases to trimming and J lost 6 bases, with 24 bases between them. Germline assignment: CDR1 LGHDT and CDR2 YNNKEL (reference sequence). The CDR3 runs 17 residues. The CDR3: CASSRGLGTISFAEAFF. DNA for the CDR3: TGTGCCAGCAGCCGGGGTCTGGGAACTATAAGTTTCGCTGAAGCTTTCTTT.

This clonotype has a count of ten or more. The chain employs TRBV12-3 or TRBV12-4 and TRBJ2-3, with unresolved D. The CDR3 spans 13 residues. V gave up 3 bases and J gave up 5 bases, with 9 bases separating them. CDR3 sequence: CASSLGFRDTQYF. The CDR3 nucleotides are TGTGCCAGCAGTTTGGGGTTTAGAGATACGCAGTATTTT.

This clonotype was seen a few times. The chain couples TRBV6-1 to TRBJ2-6; D may be TRBD1 (6 bases). V was trimmed by 5 bases and J by 1 base, leaving 21 bases between them. The CDR3 consists of 19 residues. The germline V gene has CDR1 MNHNS and CDR2 SASEGT. CDR3 in amino acids: CASSPLWGTPPSGANVLTF. The CDR3 DNA sequence: TGTGCCAGCAGTCCCCTCTGGGGGACACCTCCTTCTGGGGCCAACGTCCTGACTTTC.

This clonotype was counted between two and nine times. The genes are TRBV6-1 and TRBJ2-3; 11 nucleotides align to TRBD2. The germline CDR1 and CDR2 sequences are MNHNS and SASEGT. V was pared by 6 bases and J by 2 bases, with 4 bases of the junction left unmatched. This CDR3 has 15 amino acids. The DNA for the CDR3 is TGTGCCAGCAGGGTTAGCGGGAGGGCCACAGATACGCAGTATTTT. This sequence encodes CASRVSGRATDTQYF.

This clonotype appeared many times. The chain couples TRBV20-1 to TRBJ2-1; the match to TRBD2 covers 14 bases. The length of the CDR3 is 17 residues. V gave up 1 base and J gave up 10 bases; unmatched junction bases: 12. CDR1 is DFQATT and CDR2 is SNEGSKA in the germline V gene (reference sequence). The CDR3 here is CSARATSGRARQWEQFF. CDR3 nucleotide sequence: TGCAGTGCTAGAGCGACTAGCGGGAGGGCCCGACAATGGGAGCAGTTCTTC.

The chain joins TRBV30 to TRBJ2-7; D is unresolved. V dropped 6 bases and J dropped 3 bases, with 12 bases sitting between them. This CDR3 contains 12 residues. Germline loops: CDR1 GTSNPN, CDR2 SVGIG (reference sequence). CDR3 bases: TGTGCCTGCCATATCCGGAGCTACGAGCAGTACTTC. This translates into CACHIRSYEQYF.

This clonotype was counted only a few times. The J gene is TRBJ1-2, the V gene TRBV4-2; TRBD1 is a possible D gene (5 bases). The germline V gene encodes CDR1 LGHNA and CDR2 YNFKEQ. This CDR3 is 17 amino acids long. V shed 0 bases and J shed 6 bases, with 20 bases lying between them. The CDR3 loop is CASSQDKRGSRFDGYTF. CDR3 in DNA: TGTGCCAGCAGCCAAGATAAGAGGGGATCTAGGTTTGATGGCTACACCTTC.

In nucleotides, the CDR3 is TGTGCCAGCAGCCCGGACGGGTCCACAGGGACCCTCCACTTT. Its translation: CASSPDGSTGTLHF. This chain uses TRBV7-3 with TRBJ1-6, with D maybe TRBD1 (6 bases). This CDR3 contains 14 residues. Germline CDR1 and CDR2: SGHTA and FQGTGA. V was shortened by 5 bases and J by 14 bases, with 19 bases between the two germline ends.

The genes are TRBV18 and TRBJ1-2; TRBD1 is a possible D gene (5 bases). This CDR3 is built from 14 residues. The V and J ends lost 3 bases and 2 bases respectively, with 10 bases between them. Per the germline V gene, CDR1 is KGHSH and CDR2 is LQKENI. The CDR3: CASSPDPGNYGYTF. The CDR3, as DNA: TGTGCCAGCTCACCCGATCCAGGGAACTATGGCTACACCTTC. Full variable domain (outside the CDR3, taken from reference TRBV18 and TRBJ1-2): NAGVMQNPRHLVRRRGQEARLRCSPMKGHSHVYWYRQLPEEGLKFMVYLQKENIIDESGMPKERFSAEFPKEGPSILRIQQVVRGDSAAYFCASSPDPGNYGYTFGSGTRLTVV.

This chain uses TRBV29-1 with TRBJ1-2; 10 nucleotides match TRBD1. Germline V lookup: CDR1 SQVTM, CDR2 ANQGSEA. Trimming took 5 bases from V and 7 from J; bases not matched to a gene: 1. The CDR3 contains 11 residues. CDR3 residues: CSVWDRGGYTF. For the CDR3, the DNA is TGCAGCGTTTGGGACAGGGGTGGCTACACCTTC.

This clonotype has just a few counts. The chain uses TRBV3-1 and TRBJ2-1; D possibly corresponds to TRBD2 (6 bases). With 0 bases removed from V and 7 bases from J, the gap between germline ends came to 13 bases. Germline V gives CDR1 LGHDT, CDR2 YNNKEL (reference sequence). The CDR3 is 15 amino acids. Here the CDR3 DNA reads TGTGCCAGCAGCCAAGATAGGGCTAGCGTTAATGAGCAGTTCTTC. Translating gives CASSQDRASVNEQFF.

This clonotype has just a few counts. The J gene is TRBJ2-5, the V gene TRBV10-3; TRBD1 aligns across 8 bases. The CDR3 has 16 amino acids. The V gene end was trimmed by 6 bases and the J gene end by 1 base; junction bases not matched to a gene: 10. Germline CDR1 reads ENHRY; CDR2 reads SYGVKD. The CDR3 DNA reads TGTGCCATCAGGTCCGGACAGGGTATGGGCCAAGAGACCCAGTACTTC. Protein product: CAIRSGQGMGQETQYF.

This clonotype was detected many times. The CDR3 here is CASSLLGLAGGPKRGTDTQYF. DNA for the CDR3: TGTGCCAGCAGTTTATTAGGGCTAGCGGGAGGGCCGAAGCGAGGCACAGATACGCAGTATTTT. The gene calls are TRBV27 and TRBJ2-3, with 12 bases matching TRBD2. J was trimmed by 1 base and V by 1 base; bases with no gene match: 15. Germline V gives CDR1 MNHEY, CDR2 SMNVEV (reference sequence). The CDR3 loop spans 21 amino acids.

In its sample, this clonotype was seen many times. V and J are TRBV28 and TRBJ1-2; D unclear. CDR1 is MDHEN, CDR2 SYDVKM, per germline. The germline V and J ends were trimmed by 5 bases and 5 bases, with 6 bases remaining between them. CDR3 length: 11 residues. The CDR3: CASSATYGYTF. The CDR3 nucleotides read TGTGCCAGCAGTGCCACTTATGGCTACACCTTC.

The sample holds a few counts of this clonotype. This chain uses TRBV20-1 with TRBJ2-7; D might be TRBD2 (6 bases). Germline V lookup: CDR1 DFQATT, CDR2 SNEGSKA (reference sequence). The CDR3 contains 15 residues. The V end lost 1 base, the J end lost 1 base, and 14 bases lay between the germline ends. The CDR3 protein is CSARVGLASSYEQYF. DNA for the CDR3: TGCAGTGCTAGAGTGGGTCTAGCGTCGTCCTACGAGCAGTACTTC.

This clonotype was detected only once. The V gene is TRBV11-2, the J gene TRBJ1-2; weak D call: TRBD1 (6 bases). The CDR3 covers 15 residues. CDR1 is SGHAT and CDR2 is FQNNGV in the germline V gene. With 0 bases removed from V and 4 bases from J, the gap between germline ends came to 12 bases. CDR3 loop: CASSLEGTPFYGYTF. Written as DNA, the CDR3 is TGTGCCAGCAGCTTAGAGGGGACACCTTTCTATGGCTACACCTTC.

This clonotype was detected many times. The chain has TRBV28 and TRBJ1-1; D is unclear. CDR3 length: 14 residues. CDR1 and CDR2 from the germline V gene are MDHEN and SYDVKM. Trimming shortened V by 1 base and J by 3 bases, and 9 bases separated the two germline ends. CDR3 region: CASSLSPYHTEAFF. In nucleotides, the CDR3 is TGTGCCAGCAGTTTATCGCCGTACCACACTGAAGCTTTCTTT. The variable domain in full, completed from reference TRBV28 and TRBJ1-1, reads DVKVTQSSRYLVKRTGEKVFLECVQDMDHENMFWYRQDPGLGLRLIYFSYDVKMKEKGDIPEGYSVSREKKERFSLILESASTNQTSMYLCASSLSPYHTEAFFGQGTRLTVV.

The V call is TRBV19, the J call TRBJ2-2, with TRBD2 matching 8 bases. Germline-derived CDR1 and CDR2 are LNHDA and SQIVND (reference sequence). The CDR3 loop spans 17 amino acids. J lost 1 base, V lost 4 bases, and 8 bases had no gene match. The CDR3 region is CASSTPLAGRNTGELFF. In DNA form, the CDR3 reads TGTGCCAGTAGTACCCCTCTAGCGGGCAGGAACACCGGGGAGCTGTTTTTT.

This clonotype was seen repeatedly, ten times or more. V gene TRBV7-6 combines with J gene TRBJ2-2, with 10 bases lining up with TRBD2. With V trimmed by 4 bases and J by 0 bases, 2 bases remained unmatched. The CDR3 extends over 16 amino acids. The germline gives CDR1 SGHVS, CDR2 FNYEAQ. CDR3 bases: TGTGCCAGCAGCTGGACTAGCGGAGCGAACACCGGGGAGCTGTTTTTT. It encodes CASSWTSGANTGELFF.

The sample holds many counts of this clonotype. The chain joins TRBV29-1 to TRBJ1-1; no firm D call. V lost 2 bases and J 5 bases, leaving 12 bases between the germline ends. This CDR3 has 13 residues. The germline V gene encodes CDR1 SQVTM and CDR2 ANQGSEA. DNA of the CDR3: TGCAGCGTTGAACTGGGGTTGTGGACTGAAGCTTTCTTT. Protein product: CSVELGLWTEAFF. The variable domain in full, with the rest retrieved from reference TRBV29-1 and TRBJ1-1, is SAVISQKPSRDICQRGTSLTIQCQVDSQVTMMFWYRQQPGQSLTLIATANQGSEATYESGFVIDKFPISRPNLTFSTLTVSNMSPEDSSIYLCSVELGLWTEAFFGQGTRLTVV.